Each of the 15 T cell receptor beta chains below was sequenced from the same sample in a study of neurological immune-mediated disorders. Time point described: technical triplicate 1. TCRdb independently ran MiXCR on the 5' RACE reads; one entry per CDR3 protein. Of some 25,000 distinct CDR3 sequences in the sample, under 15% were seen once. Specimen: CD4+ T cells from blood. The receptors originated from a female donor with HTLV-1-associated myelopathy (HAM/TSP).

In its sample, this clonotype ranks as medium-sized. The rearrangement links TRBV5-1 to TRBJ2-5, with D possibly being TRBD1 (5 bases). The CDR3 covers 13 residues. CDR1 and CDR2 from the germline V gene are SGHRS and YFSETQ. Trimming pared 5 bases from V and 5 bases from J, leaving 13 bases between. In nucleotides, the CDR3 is TGCGCCAGCAGTTCAGGGTTTCGGGAGACCCAGTACTTC. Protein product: CASSSGFRETQYF.

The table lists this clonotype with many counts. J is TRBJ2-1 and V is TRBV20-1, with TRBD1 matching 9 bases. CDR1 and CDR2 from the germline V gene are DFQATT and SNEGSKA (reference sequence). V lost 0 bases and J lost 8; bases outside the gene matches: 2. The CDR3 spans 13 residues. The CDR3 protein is CSARDTGGDEQFF. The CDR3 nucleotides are TGCAGTGCTAGAGACACAGGGGGCGATGAGCAGTTCTTC.

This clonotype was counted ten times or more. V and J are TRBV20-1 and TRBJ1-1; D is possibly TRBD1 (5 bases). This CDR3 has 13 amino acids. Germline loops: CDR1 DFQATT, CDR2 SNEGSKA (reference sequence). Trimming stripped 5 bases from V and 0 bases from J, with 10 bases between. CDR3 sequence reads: CSARGTVNTEAFF. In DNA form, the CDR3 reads TGCAGTGCTCGAGGGACGGTGAACACTGAAGCTTTCTTT.

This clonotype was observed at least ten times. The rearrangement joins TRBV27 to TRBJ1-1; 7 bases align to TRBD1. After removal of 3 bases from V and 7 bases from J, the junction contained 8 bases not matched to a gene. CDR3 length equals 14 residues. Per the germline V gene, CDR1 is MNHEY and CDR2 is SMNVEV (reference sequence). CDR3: CASSFHDRDGEAFF. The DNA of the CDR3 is TGTGCCAGCAGTTTCCATGACAGGGATGGTGAAGCTTTCTTT.

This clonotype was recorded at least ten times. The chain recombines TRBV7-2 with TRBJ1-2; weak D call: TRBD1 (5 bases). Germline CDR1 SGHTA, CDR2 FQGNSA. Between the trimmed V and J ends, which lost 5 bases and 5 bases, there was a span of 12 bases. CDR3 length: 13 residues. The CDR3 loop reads CASSQGADYGYTF. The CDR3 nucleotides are TGTGCCAGCAGCCAAGGGGCAGATTATGGCTACACCTTC.

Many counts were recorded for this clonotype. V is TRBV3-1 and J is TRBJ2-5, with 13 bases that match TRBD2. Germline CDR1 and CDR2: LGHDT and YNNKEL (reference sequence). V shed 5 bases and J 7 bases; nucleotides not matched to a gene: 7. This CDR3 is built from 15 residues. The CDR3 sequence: CASSSGLAGVGTQYF. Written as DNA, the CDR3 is TGTGCCAGCAGCAGCGGACTAGCGGGAGTTGGGACCCAGTACTTC.

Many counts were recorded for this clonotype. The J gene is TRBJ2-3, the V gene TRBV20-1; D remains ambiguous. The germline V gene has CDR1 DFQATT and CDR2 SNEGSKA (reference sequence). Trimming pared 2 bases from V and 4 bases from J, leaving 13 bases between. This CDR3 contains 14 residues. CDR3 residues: CSARNSENADTQYF. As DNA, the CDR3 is TGCAGTGCTAGAAACAGCGAGAACGCAGATACGCAGTATTTT.

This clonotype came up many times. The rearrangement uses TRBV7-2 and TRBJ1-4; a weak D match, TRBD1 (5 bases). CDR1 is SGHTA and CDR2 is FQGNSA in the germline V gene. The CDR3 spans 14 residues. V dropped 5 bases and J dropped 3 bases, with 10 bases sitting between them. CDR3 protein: CASSHLGPNEKLFF. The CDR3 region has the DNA TGTGCCAGCAGCCACCTGGGGCCTAATGAAAAACTGTTTTTT.

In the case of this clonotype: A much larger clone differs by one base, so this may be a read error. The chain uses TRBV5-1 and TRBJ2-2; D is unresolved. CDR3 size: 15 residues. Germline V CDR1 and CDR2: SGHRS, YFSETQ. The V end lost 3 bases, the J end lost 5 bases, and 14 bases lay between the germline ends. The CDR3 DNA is TGCGCCAGCAGCTCCGTACTGCTTGAGACCGGGGAGCTGTTTTTT. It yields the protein CASSSVLLETGELFF.

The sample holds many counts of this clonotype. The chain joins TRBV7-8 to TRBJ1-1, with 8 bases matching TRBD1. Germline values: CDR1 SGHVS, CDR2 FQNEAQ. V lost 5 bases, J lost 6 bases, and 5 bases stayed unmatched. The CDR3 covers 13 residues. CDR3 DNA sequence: TGTGCCAGCAGCGAACAGGGGGTTTCTGAAGCTTTCTTT. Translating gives CASSEQGVSEAFF.

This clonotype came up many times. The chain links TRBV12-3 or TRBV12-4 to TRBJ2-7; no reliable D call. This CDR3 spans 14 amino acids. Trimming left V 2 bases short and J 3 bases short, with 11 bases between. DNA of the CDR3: TGTGCCAGCAGTTTAAGGAGCATCTTCTACGAGCAGTACTTC. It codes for CASSLRSIFYEQYF.

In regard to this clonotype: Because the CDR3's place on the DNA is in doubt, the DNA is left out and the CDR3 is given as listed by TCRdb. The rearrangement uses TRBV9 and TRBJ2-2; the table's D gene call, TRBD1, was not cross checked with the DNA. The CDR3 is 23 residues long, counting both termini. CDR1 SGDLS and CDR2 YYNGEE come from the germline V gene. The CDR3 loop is CASSLESTTDTQYFGPGTGELFF.

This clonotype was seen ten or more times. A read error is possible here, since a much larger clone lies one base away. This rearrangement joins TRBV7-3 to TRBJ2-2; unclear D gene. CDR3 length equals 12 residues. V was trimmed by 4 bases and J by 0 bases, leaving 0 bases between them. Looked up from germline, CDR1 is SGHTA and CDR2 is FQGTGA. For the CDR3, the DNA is TGTGCCAGCAGCTCGAACACCGGGGAGCTGTTTTTT. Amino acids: CASSSNTGELFF.

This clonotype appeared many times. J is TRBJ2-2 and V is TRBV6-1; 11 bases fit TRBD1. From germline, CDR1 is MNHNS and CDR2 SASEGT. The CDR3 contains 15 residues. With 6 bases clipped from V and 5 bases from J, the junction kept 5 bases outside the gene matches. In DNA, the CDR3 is TGTGCCAGCAGACCCGGGACAGGGGGAACCGGGGAGCTGTTTTTT. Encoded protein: CASRPGTGGTGELFF.

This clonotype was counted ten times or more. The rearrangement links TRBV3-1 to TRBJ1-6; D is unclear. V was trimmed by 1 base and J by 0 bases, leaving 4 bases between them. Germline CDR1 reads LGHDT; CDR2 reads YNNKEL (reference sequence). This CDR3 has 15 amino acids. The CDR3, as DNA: TGTGCCAGCAGCCAAGGTAGCTCCTATAATTCACCCCTCCACTTT. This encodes CASSQGSSYNSPLHF. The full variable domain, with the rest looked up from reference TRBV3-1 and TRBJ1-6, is DTAVSQTPKYLVTQMGNDKSIKCEQNLGHDTMYWYKQDSKKFLKIMFSYNNKELIINETVPNRFSPKSPDKAHLNLHINSLELGDSAVYFCASSQGSSYNSPLHFGNGTRLTVT.